The subject of this entry is one TCR beta chain. At least ten counts were recorded for this clonotype. This clone's antigen is unknown. There are no base qualities to consult, and no much larger clone falls within one base. This specimen comes from a study of human T cells and chemical hapten exposure (dated by TCRdb to about 2021). A note on the overall study: For sensitization, 2% DPC in acetone was applied to a roughly 2 cm by roughly 2 cm area of upper inner arm skin. Patients additionally received weekly therapeutic DPC doses to the scalp throughout the approximately 25-week study period. Patch testing was done on the upper back using Finn chambers containing 0.01% DPC, and results were scored after 6 days according to International Contact Dermatitis Research Group standards. The mostly female patient cohort included alopecia areata with under or over 50% scalp involvement, alopecia totalis and alopecia universalis. The libraries were sequenced as a pool, and the TCR yield per sample differed mostly because of small variations in library volumes within the pool. The study tracked peripheral blood TCR repertoire changes in vivo during primary and secondary sensitization to the hapten diphenylcyclopropenone (DPC) in alopecia patients. Blood was sampled from patients pre-sensitization (week 0) and at 2, 6 and about 24 weeks after DPC sensitization. For TCR sequencing, blood came from 25 to 30 alopecia patients at anywhere from one to four time points (pre-sensitization, 2, 6 and 24 weeks). From each blood RNA sample, both TCR alpha and TCR beta chains were sequenced.

Library method: RACE. TCRdb records NextSeq 500 as the sequencer. Library preparation attached unique molecular identifiers to individual cDNA molecules for quantitative, reproducible TCR counting. The authors' pipeline ran thus. A median of about 89,000 TCRs per sample was observed, with a range of roughly 23,224 to 750,000. V, J and CDR3 annotation of the TCR reads was performed with the Decombinator software suite. For PS versus PT1 abundance plots, all samples were subsampled to the same number of TCRs (28,000). TCRs were defined as expanded if absent before sensitization and observed at least eight times at the 2-week time point. TCRdb reran the public reads through fastp at Q25 and MiXCR, keeping productive beta chains. Each CDR3 protein appears once, grouped with its most common genes and DNA. Here the V and J calls rest on TCRdb's processing, not on the authors' analysis. The table for this sample lists under 40,000 distinct CDR3 sequences; around 10% of them were counted only once. The ten biggest clones cover 27% of the sample.

Study-wide findings and limitations: Expanded TCRs formed significantly more large CDR3 similarity clusters than pre-sensitization or healthy control sets, consistent with antigen-driven responses. Because all patients had alopecia, a presumed autoimmune disease, the immune response of the patients might differ from that of healthy individuals. Repeated subsampling changed both the strength of the expansion versus patch-test correlation and the threshold at which that correlation became significant. No change with DPC sensitization was found in the number of TCRs above 1 in 1000 frequency, and no evidence of global repertoire structure alterations was found. A positive correlation was found between the number of PT1 expanded TCRs and patch test score, with significance reached at thresholds 8, 16 and 32 but not 4.

Measured from the cysteine to the phenylalanine, the CDR3 is 14 residues long. This entry keeps only the CDR3 DNA: 42 bases, framed from base 1. V is clipped by 1 base and J by 6 bases, and the sequence between their germline boundaries is 12 bases long. CDR1 and CDR2, looked up from the germline V gene, are SGHAT and FQNNGV. The time point label corresponds to: pre-sensitization, week 0. The intended sense of this specimen's treatment or condition label: therapeutic diphenylcyclopropenone sensitization with weekly scalp DPC. Total RNA was extracted from unfractionated whole blood that had been collected in Tempus Blood RNA tubes. At each patch-test visit, blood was drawn before the patch test was applied. Patients were considered eligible if aged 18 to 70, diagnosed with alopecia and deemed suitable for DPC therapy, and patients were excluded if pregnant.

The chain is made from TRBV11-2 and TRBJ1-2; no D gene call is confident. This sequence was found in a man aged 45 to 65 with alopecia areata. Some clones in this sample may be carry-over from other donors' samples. Sequenced material: whole blood, taken in connection with sensitization to the hapten diphenylcyclopropenone (DPC). The CDR3 has the sequence CASSLASGVDGYTF. DNA sequence: TGTGCCAGCAGCTTAGCGTCTGGGGTCGATGGCTACACCTTC.